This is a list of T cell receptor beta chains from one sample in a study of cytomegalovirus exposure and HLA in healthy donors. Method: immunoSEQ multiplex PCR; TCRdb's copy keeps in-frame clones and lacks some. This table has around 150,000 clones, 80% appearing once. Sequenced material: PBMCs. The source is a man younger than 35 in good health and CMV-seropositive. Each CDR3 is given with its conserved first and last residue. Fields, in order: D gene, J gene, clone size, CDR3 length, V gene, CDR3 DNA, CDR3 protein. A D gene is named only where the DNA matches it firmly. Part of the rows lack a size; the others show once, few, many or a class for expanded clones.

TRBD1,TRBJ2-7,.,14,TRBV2,TGTGCCAGAGACGCCGGGACAGGGATCGGCGAGCAGTACTTC,CARDAGTGIGEQYF
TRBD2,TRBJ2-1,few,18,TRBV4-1,TGCGCCAGCAGCCAAGACCCACTGACTAGCGGGAGATACAATGAGCAGTTCTTC,CASSQDPLTSGRYNEQFF
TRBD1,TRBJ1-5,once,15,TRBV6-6,TGTGCCAGCAGCCCCGGACAGGGTAGCAATCAGCCCCAGCATTTT,CASSPGQGSNQPQHF
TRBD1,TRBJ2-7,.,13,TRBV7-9,TGTGCCAGCAGTCAAACAGGGGGATACGAGCAGTACTTC,CASSQTGGYEQYF
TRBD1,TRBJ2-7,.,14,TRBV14,TGTGCCAGCAGCCCCGGGACAGGGCACTACGAGCAGTACTTC,CASSPGTGHYEQYF
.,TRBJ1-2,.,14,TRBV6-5,TGTGCCAGCACCTTAACCCAGGGCACCTCTGGCTACACCTTC,CASTLTQGTSGYTF
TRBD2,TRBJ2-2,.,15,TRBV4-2,TGTGCCAGCAGCCAGAGCGGGAGGGCAACCGGGGAGCTGTTTTTT,CASSQSGRATGELFF
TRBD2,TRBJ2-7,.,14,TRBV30,TGTGCCTTCTCCAAGCGGGAGCTGGCCTACGAGCAGTACTTC,CAFSKRELAYEQYF
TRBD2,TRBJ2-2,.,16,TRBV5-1,TGCGCCAGCAGCTTGGGACTAGCGGGAGGGACCGGGGAGCTGTTTTTT,CASSLGLAGGTGELFF
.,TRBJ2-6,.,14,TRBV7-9,TGTGCCAGCAGCTTAGCGCGGGTGCCCGACGTCCTGACTTTC,CASSLARVPDVLTF
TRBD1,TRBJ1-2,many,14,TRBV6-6,TGTGCCAGCATCCGGGACAGCGAAGACTATGGCTACACCTTC,CASIRDSEDYGYTF
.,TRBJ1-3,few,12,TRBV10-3,TGTGCCATCAGTTCAGTAGGAAACACCATATATTTT,CAISSVGNTIYF
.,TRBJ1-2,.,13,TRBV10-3,TGTGCCATCACCCCGGAGCAGATTACTGGCTACACCTTC,CAITPEQITGYTF
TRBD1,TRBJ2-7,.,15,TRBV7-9,TGTGCCAGCAGGAAAAGACAGGGCCTCTCCTACGAGCAGTACTTC,CASRKRQGLSYEQYF
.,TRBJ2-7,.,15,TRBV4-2,TGTGCCAGCAGCCCCTCGAGGCAGAGCTCCTACGAGCAGTACTTC,CASSPSRQSSYEQYF
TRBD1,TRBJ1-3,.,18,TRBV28,TGTGCCAGCAGCCGTACAACCCAGGACAGGGATTCTGGAAACACCATATATTTT,CASSRTTQDRDSGNTIYF
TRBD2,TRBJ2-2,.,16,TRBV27,TGTGCCAGCAGTCCGGGGACTATGCTCTCTCCTTATGGGCTGTTTTTT,CASSPGTMLSPYGLFF
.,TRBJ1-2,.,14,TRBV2,TGTGCCAGCAGTGAAGAGTTAGGCAGGCAGGGCTACACCTTC,CASSEELGRQGYTF
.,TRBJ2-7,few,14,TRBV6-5,TGTGCCAGCAGTCTCAACAGGAGAACCTACGAGCAGTACTTC,CASSLNRRTYEQYF
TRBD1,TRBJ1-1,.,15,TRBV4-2,TGTGCCAGCAGCCAAGAAGACAGGGAGAACACTGAAGCTTTCTTT,CASSQEDRENTEAFF
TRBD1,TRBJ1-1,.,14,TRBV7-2,TGTGCCAGCAGCTCTACAGGGGGGAACACTGAAGCTTTCTTT,CASSSTGGNTEAFF
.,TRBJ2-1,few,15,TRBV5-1,TGCGCCAGCAGCCCATACGTGGGGGGGCAGGGTGAGCAGTTCTTC,CASSPYVGGQGEQFF
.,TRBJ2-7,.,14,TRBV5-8,TGTGCCAGCAGCTTGGAACTGTTCTTCCACGAGCAGTACTTC,CASSLELFFHEQYF
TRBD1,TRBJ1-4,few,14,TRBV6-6,TGTGCCAGCAGACTGGGACAGGGAAATGAAAAACTGTTTTTT,CASRLGQGNEKLFF
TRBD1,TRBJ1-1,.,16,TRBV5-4,TGTGCCAGCAGCGACCCCGGGACAGGGTTGGACACTGAAGCTTTCTTT,CASSDPGTGLDTEAFF
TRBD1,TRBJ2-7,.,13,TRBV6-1,TGTGCCAGCAGGAGACAGGGATCCTACGAGCAGTACTTC,CASRRQGSYEQYF
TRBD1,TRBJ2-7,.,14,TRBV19,TGTGCCAGTAGTGCCGGGACAGGGGGATACGAGCAGTACTTC,CASSAGTGGYEQYF
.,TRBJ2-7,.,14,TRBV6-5,TGTGCCAGCTCAAGTGGGGGCGTCTCCTACGAGCAGTACTTC,CASSSGGVSYEQYF
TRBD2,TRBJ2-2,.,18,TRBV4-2,TGTGCCAGCAGCCCAGCGACTTCCGGGACTAGCTTACCTGGGGAGCTGTTTTTT,CASSPATSGTSLPGELFF
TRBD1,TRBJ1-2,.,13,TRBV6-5,TGTGCCAGCAGTGAAATTGTGACAGGGGGGTACACCTTC,CASSEIVTGGYTF
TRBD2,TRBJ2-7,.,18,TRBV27,TGTGCCAGCAGTTCCCCCCACTACGCTAGCGGGAGGCGATACGAGCAGTACTTC,CASSSPHYASGRRYEQYF
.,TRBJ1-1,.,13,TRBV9,TGTGCCAGCAGCGTAGTTGCGGACACTGAAGCTTTCTTT,CASSVVADTEAFF
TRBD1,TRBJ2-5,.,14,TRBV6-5,TGTGCCAGCAGGGACAGGGGATCGAGCGAGACCCAGTACTTC,CASRDRGSSETQYF
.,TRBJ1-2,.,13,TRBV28,TGTGCCAGCAGTCGGGGAGCTAACTATGGCTACACCTTC,CASSRGANYGYTF
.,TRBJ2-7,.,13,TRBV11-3,TGTGCCAGCAGCTTCCCGAGAGCTTACGAGCAGTACTTC,CASSFPRAYEQYF
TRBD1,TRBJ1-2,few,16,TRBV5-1,TGCGCCAGCAGCTGGGGACAGGGGGCGACCTGGGGGGGCTACACCTTC,CASSWGQGATWGGYTF
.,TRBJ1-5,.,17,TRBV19,TGTGCCAGTAGTATAGTTAGCGGGCAGGGGACGTATCAGCCCCAGCATTTT,CASSIVSGQGTYQPQHF
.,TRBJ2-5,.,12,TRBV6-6,TGTGCCATCGGACAGACGAAAGATACCCAGTACTTC,CAIGQTKDTQYF
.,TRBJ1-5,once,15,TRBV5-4,TGTGCCAGCAGCTTGTCAGGGGATAGCAATCAGCCCCAGCATTTT,CASSLSGDSNQPQHF
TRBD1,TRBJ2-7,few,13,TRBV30,TGTGCCTGGGGGGACAGGAGCCAGTACGAGCAGTACTTC,CAWGDRSQYEQYF
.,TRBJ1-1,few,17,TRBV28,TGTGCCAGCAGTGTCCCCCTTGAGGGGGTCACGAACACTGAAGCTTTCTTT,CASSVPLEGVTNTEAFF
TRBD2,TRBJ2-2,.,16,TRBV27,TGTGCCAGCAGCCTTGGGACTAGCGGGACGGCCGGGGAGCTGTTTTTT,CASSLGTSGTAGELFF
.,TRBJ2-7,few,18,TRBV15,TGTGCCACCAGCAGAGTCGACCCACAACAGGGAACCCCCTACGAGCAGTACTTC,CATSRVDPQQGTPYEQYF
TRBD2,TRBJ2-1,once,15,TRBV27,TGTGCCAGCAGTTTTACGAGTGGGGGGGGCAATGAGCAGTTCTTC,CASSFTSGGGNEQFF
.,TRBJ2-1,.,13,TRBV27,TGTGCCAGCAGTTTTAGCTCCTACAATGAGCAGTTCTTC,CASSFSSYNEQFF
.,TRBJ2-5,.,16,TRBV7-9,TGTGCCAGCAGCTTAGACGGTGCGGGGGCCGGTGAGACCCAGTACTTC,CASSLDGAGAGETQYF
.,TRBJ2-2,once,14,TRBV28,TGTGCCAGCAGCCTTCTTATCCACACCGGGGAGCTGTTTTTT,CASSLLIHTGELFF
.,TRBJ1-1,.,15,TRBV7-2,TGTGCCAGCAGCCTCGGGTCAGGGTTGAACACTGAAGCTTTCTTT,CASSLGSGLNTEAFF
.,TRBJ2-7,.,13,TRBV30,TGTGCCTGGGGTAGCGGTAACTCCTACGAGCAGTACTTC,CAWGSGNSYEQYF
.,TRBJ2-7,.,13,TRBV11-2,TGTGCCAGCAGCTTTTCAGGGTCCTACGAGCAGTACTTC,CASSFSGSYEQYF
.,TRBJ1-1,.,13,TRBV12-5,TGTGCTAGCCGACTGGGGGCTAACACTGAAGCTTTCTTT,CASRLGANTEAFF
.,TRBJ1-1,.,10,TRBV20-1,TGCAGTGCTCTATCGGTTGAAGCTTTCTTT,CSALSVEAFF
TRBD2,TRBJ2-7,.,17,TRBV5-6,TGTGCCAGCAGCTTTAGGGGCGGGAGTATTTTCTCCTACGAGCAGTACTTC,CASSFRGGSIFSYEQYF
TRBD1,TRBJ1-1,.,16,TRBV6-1,TGTGCCAGCAGTGATAAGACGACAGGGATGAGGACTGAAGCTTTCTTT,CASSDKTTGMRTEAFF